The 18 T cell receptor beta chains presented below share a single source sample, sequenced in a study of spatial heterogeneity in lung cancer. Described time point: sample taken at primary tumor resection. The input material, whole RNA from tumor, nontumor lung or frozen PBMC, was sequenced unsorted. A single record per CDR3 protein comes from TCRdb applying MiXCR to the 5' RACE reads. The sample includes some 52,000 distinct CDR3 sequences, approximately 7% of them seen just once. The sample was PBMCs, taken at surgery. The receptors stem from a female donor with early-stage non-small cell lung cancer.

This sequence joins TRBV18 and TRBJ2-1; TRBD1 matches at 10 bases. The CDR3 has 14 residues. The V gene end was trimmed by 6 bases and the J gene end by 3 bases; junction bases not matched to a gene: 2. Germline loops: CDR1 KGHSH, CDR2 LQKENI. In nucleotides, the CDR3 is TGTGCCAGCTCGGGACAGGGGAACTACAATGAGCAGTTCTTC. Translation: CASSGQGNYNEQFF.

This clonotype was found many times. V gene TRBV5-1 combines with J gene TRBJ2-5; tentative D call: TRBD2 (6 bases). The CDR3 spans 13 residues. V lost 5 bases to trimming and J lost 3 bases, with 11 bases between them. Germline CDR1 reads SGHRS; CDR2 reads YFSETQ. The CDR3 DNA reads TGCGCCAGCAGATCGGGGGTCGAAGAGACCCAGTACTTC. Encoded protein: CASRSGVEETQYF.

This clonotype has at least ten counts. The CDR3 here is CASSRGLGYTF. The DNA of the CDR3 is TGTGCCAGCAGCCGGGGCCTCGGCTACACCTTC. This rearrangement joins TRBV12-3 or TRBV12-4 to TRBJ1-2; TRBD1 is a possible D gene (5 bases). The CDR3 loop spans 11 amino acids. V lost 6 bases and J lost 8, with 10 bases in between.

This clonotype came up once. This chain connects TRBV11-2 to TRBJ2-1; D unresolved. This CDR3 comprises 15 residues. Deletions cut 5 bases from V and 0 bases from J, with 11 bases between. Per the germline V gene, CDR1 is SGHAT and CDR2 is FQNNGV. The CDR3 nucleotides are TGTGCCAGCAGCCATGTCCGGATCTCCTACAATGAGCAGTTCTTC. Its translation: CASSHVRISYNEQFF.

The rearrangement joins TRBV7-3 to TRBJ1-6; a possible D gene is TRBD1 (6 bases). This CDR3 region has 15 residues. CDR1 and CDR2 from the germline V gene are SGHTA and FQGTGA. Trimming pared 5 bases from V and 7 bases from J, leaving 15 bases between. CDR3 DNA: TGTGCCAGCAGCCCCTCCGGGACAAAAAATTCACCCCTCCACTTT. It translates to CASSPSGTKNSPLHF.

This clonotype was recorded many times. This sequence joins TRBV9 and TRBJ2-3; unclear D gene. Trimming left V 0 bases short and J 4 bases short, with 6 bases between. The CDR3 totals 13 residues. Per germline, CDR1 SGDLS and CDR2 YYNGEE. The CDR3 region is CASSVVTSDTQYF. In DNA, the CDR3 is TGTGCCAGCAGCGTAGTCACCTCAGATACGCAGTATTTT.

This clonotype was detected ten times or more. The chain employs TRBV20-1 and TRBJ2-7; 7 bases align to TRBD1. V lost 3 bases and J lost 1; bases outside the gene matches: 3. The CDR3 runs 13 residues. Germline V CDR1 and CDR2: DFQATT, SNEGSKA (reference sequence). CDR3 nucleotide sequence: TGCAGTGCTAGCCCAGGGGGTTCCTACGAGCAGTACTTC. Protein product: CSASPGGSYEQYF.

The chain combines TRBV12-3 or TRBV12-4 with TRBJ1-6; D might be TRBD1 (6 bases). The CDR3 totals 15 residues. Trimming removed 5 bases from V and 2 bases from J, with 10 bases in between. The DNA for the CDR3 is TGTGCCAGCAGTCTACAGGGTCCCTATAATTCACCCCTCCACTTT. Residues: CASSLQGPYNSPLHF.

This clonotype was recorded at least ten times. The J gene is TRBJ2-5, the V gene TRBV5-6, with D uncertain. The V gene lost 0 bases and the J gene lost 1 base, with 7 bases spanning the gap. The CDR3 contains 14 residues. CDR1 is SGHDT, CDR2 YYEEEE, per germline. The CDR3 is CASSLGGIQETQYF. The CDR3 DNA follows: TGTGCCAGCAGCTTGGGCGGCATCCAAGAGACCCAGTACTTC.

The chain links TRBV5-1 to TRBJ1-2; 7 bases align to TRBD1. The CDR3 length is 16 residues. The V gene end was trimmed by 4 bases and the J gene end by 0 bases; junction bases not matched to a gene: 9. Per the germline V gene, CDR1 is SGHRS and CDR2 is YFSETQ. The CDR3 loop is CASSPGRGLTNYGYTF. Here the CDR3 DNA reads TGCGCCAGCAGCCCGGGAAGGGGGCTGACTAACTATGGCTACACCTTC.

The V gene is TRBV29-1, the J gene TRBJ2-7, with D hard to call. The CDR3 has 11 amino acids. The ends were cut back, 4 bases at V and 5 bases at J, with 9 bases in the middle. CDR1 is SQVTM and CDR2 is ANQGSEA in the germline V gene. The CDR3 DNA reads as TGCAGCGTTGTAAGGGTCGACGAGCAGTACTTC. Translation gives CSVVRVDEQYF.

This clonotype has at least ten counts. The chain has TRBV5-5 and TRBJ1-4; D is unclear. The CDR3 is made up of 13 amino acids. Germline-derived CDR1 and CDR2 are SGHKS and YYEKEE (reference sequence). The V end lost 4 bases, the J end lost 10 bases, and 14 bases lay between the germline ends. The CDR3 here is CASSASLDRKLFF. CDR3 coding DNA: TGTGCCAGCAGCGCTTCACTGGACCGAAAACTGTTTTTT.

This clonotype was found a few times. The V and J genes are TRBV25-1 and TRBJ2-2; D uncertain. This CDR3 is 14 amino acids long. CDR1 is MGHDK, CDR2 SYGVNS, per germline. Trimming took off 6 bases at V and 6 bases at J, with 14 bases between the two ends. The CDR3 coding sequence is TGTGCCAGCAGGGAGCCAGGTTACCCCGGGGAGCTGTTTTTT. Translating gives CASREPGYPGELFF. Based on the CDR3 plus reference TRBV25-1 and TRBJ2-2, the full variable domain is EADIYQTPRYLVIGTGKKITLECSQTMGHDKMYWYQQDPGMELHLIHYSYGVNSTEKGDLSSESTVSRIRTEHFPLTLESARPSHTSQYLCASREPGYPGELFFGEGSRLTVL.

This clonotype has only a few counts. V and J are TRBV6-8 and TRBJ2-5, with D unresolved. Trimming shortened V by 7 bases and J by 7 bases, and 16 bases separated the two germline ends. Per germline, CDR1 MNHGY and CDR2 SAAAGT. The CDR3 runs 13 residues. CDR3 nucleotide sequence: TGTGCCAGCACCAAGGGCCTGAATTGGACCCAGTACTTC. Translation gives CASTKGLNWTQYF.

In its sample, this clonotype was seen many times. V gene TRBV5-6 combines with J gene TRBJ2-1; possibly TRBD2 for D (7 bases). In germline, CDR1 is SGHDT, CDR2 YYEEEE. This CDR3 is built from 16 residues. V was clipped by 4 bases and J by 0 bases, with 14 bases between them. The CDR3 nucleotides read TGTGCCAGCAGCCCACGGGGGGCCCTCTCCTACAATGAGCAGTTCTTC. It encodes CASSPRGALSYNEQFF.

This clonotype was found many times. The chain carries TRBV21-1 and TRBJ1-1. TRBV21-1 is tagged as a pseudogene. This CDR3 spans 17 amino acids. CDR3: CASSKESTDLYHTEAFF. In DNA, the CDR3 is TGTGCCAGCAGCAAAGAGTCCACAGACTTATATCACACTGAAGCTTTCTTT.

This clonotype was found many times. V usage is TRBV29-1 and J usage is TRBJ2-3, with a weak D call TRBD2 (6 bases). V shed 0 bases and J shed 4 bases, with 11 bases lying between them. Germline CDR1 SQVTM, CDR2 ANQGSEA. CDR3 size: 14 residues. CDR3 nucleotide sequence: TGCAGCGTTGAAGATCTGGGGAGGCCAGATACGCAGTATTTT. It specifies CSVEDLGRPDTQYF.

This clonotype was seen ten or more times. The CDR3 protein is CASSYGGAQYF. The CDR3 DNA reads TGTGCCAGCAGTTACGGCGGGGCCCAGTACTTC. The chain employs TRBV6-6 and TRBJ2-5; D perhaps matches TRBD2 (6 bases). The CDR3 has 11 amino acids. The V and J ends lost 2 bases and 9 bases respectively, with 7 bases between them. Per the germline V gene, CDR1 is MNHNY and CDR2 is SVGAGI (reference sequence).